This T cell receptor (beta chain) was sequenced in a study of cytomegalovirus exposure and HLA in healthy donors. Study overall: Falling in the Caucasian-associated ancestry cluster were roughly 86% of a few hundred genotyped donors.

Germline CDR1 KGHSH, CDR2 LQKENI. With V trimmed by 8 bases and J by 1 base, 14 bases remained unmatched. The CDR3 is 18 residues long. The primer mix had 60 Vbeta and 13 Jbeta primers. Assay: immunoSEQ multiplex PCR; the TCRdb copy retains only in-frame clones and omits some. In the table there are hundreds of thousands of clones, 70% to 80% of which are singletons. There were likely unrecorded immune exposures, though donors were nominally healthy when sampled. The chain is built from TRBV18 and TRBJ2-6, with 7 bases identical to TRBD1. The sequencing sample was made of PBMCs. This sequence originates from an older woman in good health and CMV-seropositive. The CDR3 DNA reads TGTGCCAGCCGGGCCTACAGGGGCTGGGATTCTGGGGCCAACGTCCTGACTTTC. Amino acid sequence: CASRAYRGWDSGANVLTF.